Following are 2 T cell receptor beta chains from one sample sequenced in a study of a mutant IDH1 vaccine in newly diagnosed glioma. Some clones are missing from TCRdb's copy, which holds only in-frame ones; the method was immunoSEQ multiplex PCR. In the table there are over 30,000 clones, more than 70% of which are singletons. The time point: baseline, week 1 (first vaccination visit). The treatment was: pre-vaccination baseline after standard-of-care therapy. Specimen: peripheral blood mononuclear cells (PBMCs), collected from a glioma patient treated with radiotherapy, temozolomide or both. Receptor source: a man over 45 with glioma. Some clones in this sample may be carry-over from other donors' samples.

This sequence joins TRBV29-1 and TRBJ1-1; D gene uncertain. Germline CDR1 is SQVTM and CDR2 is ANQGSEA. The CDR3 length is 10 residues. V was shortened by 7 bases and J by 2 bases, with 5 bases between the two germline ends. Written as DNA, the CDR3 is TGCAGCGGCCTAAACACTGAAGCTTTCTTT. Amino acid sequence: CSGLNTEAFF.

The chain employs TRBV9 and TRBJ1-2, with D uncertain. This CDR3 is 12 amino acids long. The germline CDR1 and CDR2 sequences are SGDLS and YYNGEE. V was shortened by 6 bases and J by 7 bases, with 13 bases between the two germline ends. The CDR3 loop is CASNSAGFGYTF. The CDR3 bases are TGTGCCAGCAACTCGGCAGGCTTTGGCTACACCTTC.